This T cell receptor (beta chain) was retrieved from a study of beta chain features in type 1 diabetes. Findings of the study overall: In every one of the four CD4+ subsets, TCRB CDR3s were moderately but significantly shorter in Type 1 diabetes patients. The VDJ junctions of type 1 diabetes patients carried fewer insertions and more deletions.

Germline V gives CDR1 SGDLS, CDR2 YYNGEE. V gave up 2 bases and J gave up 2 bases, with 9 bases separating them. The CDR3 consists of 14 residues. Every bit of the isolated RNA underwent reverse transcription, so sequencing read expressed TCRB transcripts. Assay used: immunoSEQ multiplex PCR; TCRdb lists only in-frame clones, some missing. The top ten hold under 0.55% of the sample, which has roughly 100,000 clones, under 30% seen once. This clone was seen more than once but under ten times. The antigen remains undetermined. Other DNA sequences within the sample encode an identical CDR3. Per donor, one heparinised blood draw averaged about 110 mL.

V gene TRBV9 combines with J gene TRBJ2-3, with TRBD1 as a possible D gene (6 bases). The sequenced sample was central memory CD4+ T cells from blood. The TCR was taken from a woman younger than 35 with type 1 diabetes. The DNA for the CDR3 is TGTGCCAGCAGCGTCGGACAGCTCACAGATACGCAGTATTTT. This gives the protein CASSVGQLTDTQYF. The full variable domain, completed using reference TRBV9 and TRBJ2-3, is DSGVTQTPKHLITATGQRVTLRCSPRSGDLSVYWYQQSLDQGLQFLIQYYNGEERAKGNILERFSAQQFPDLHSELNLSSLELGDSALYFCASSVGQLTDTQYFGPGTRLTVL.